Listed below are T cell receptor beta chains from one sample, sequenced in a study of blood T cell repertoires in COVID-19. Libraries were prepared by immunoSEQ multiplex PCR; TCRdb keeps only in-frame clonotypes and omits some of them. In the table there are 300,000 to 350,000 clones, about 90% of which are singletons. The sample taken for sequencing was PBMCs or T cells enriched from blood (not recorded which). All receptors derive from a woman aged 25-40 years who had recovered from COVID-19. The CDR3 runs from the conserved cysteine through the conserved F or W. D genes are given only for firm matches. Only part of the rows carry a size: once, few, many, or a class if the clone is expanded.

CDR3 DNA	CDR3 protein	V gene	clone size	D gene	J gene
TGTGCCAGCTCAATCCGGGCCCAGGCGGGCGAAAAACTGTTTTTT	CASSIRAQAGEKLFF	TRBV18	-	-	TRBJ1-4
TGTGCCAGCAGCTCCGGAGGGAGCTACTCCTACAATGAGCAGTTCTTC	CASSSGGSYSYNEQFF	TRBV11-3	-	-	TRBJ2-1
TGTGCCATCAGTGTACGGGGACAGGGGGCCGACGGCTACACCTTC	CAISVRGQGADGYTF	TRBV10-3	-	TRBD1	TRBJ1-2
TGTGCCAGCAGCCAGGGGGGACAGGGGAGCACAGATACGCAGTATTTT	CASSQGGQGSTDTQYF	TRBV7-9	-	TRBD1	TRBJ2-3
TGTGCCAGCAGCTCGGACTTCTCTGAAGCTTTCTTT	CASSSDFSEAFF	TRBV7-9	-	-	TRBJ1-1
TGCGCCAGCAGTCAAGGGGATTTCGGCTACACCTTC	CASSQGDFGYTF	TRBV10-1	-	-	TRBJ1-2
TGTGCCAGCAGTGAGGTTTGGGAGGGGACCCTGCAGCCCCAGCATTTT	CASSEVWEGTLQPQHF	TRBV2	-	-	TRBJ1-5
TGTGCCAGCAGTGAGGATGGCCACGAGCAGTACTTC	CASSEDGHEQYF	TRBV6-2/TRBV6-3	-	-	TRBJ2-7
TGTGCCAGCAACAGGGGGCAACCCTACTCCTATGGCTACACCTTC	CASNRGQPYSYGYTF	TRBV28	-	TRBD1	TRBJ1-2
TGTGCCTGGAGTGGCCGCAGGGGCGAGAGCTCTGGGGCCAACGTCCTGACTTTC	CAWSGRRGESSGANVLTF	TRBV30	-	-	TRBJ2-6
TGTGCCAGCTCACCTGGGACAGGGAGAAACACCATATATTTT	CASSPGTGRNTIYF	TRBV18	-	TRBD1	TRBJ1-3
TGTGCCAGCAGTTCGCTACCCAACTCCTACGAGCAGTACTTC	CASSSLPNSYEQYF	TRBV27	once	-	TRBJ2-7
TGTGCCTGGAATACGCAGGGGCGGCATGGCTACACCTTC	CAWNTQGRHGYTF	TRBV30	-	-	TRBJ1-2
TGCGCCAGCACAGTACAGGGGGCTGGGAACACTGAAGCTTTCTTT	CASTVQGAGNTEAFF	TRBV5-1	-	TRBD1	TRBJ1-1
TGTGCTAGTGGGCCCAGACAGGGGGGACAAAACGAGCAGTACTTC	CASGPRQGGQNEQYF	TRBV12-5	-	TRBD1	TRBJ2-7
TGTGCCAGCTCACAAGGGGAATTGGCTTCACCCCTCCACTTT	CASSQGELASPLHF	TRBV18	-	-	TRBJ1-6
TGTGCCAGCAGTCCCCCTAGCACAGATACGCAGTATTTT	CASSPPSTDTQYF	TRBV7-9	-	-	TRBJ2-3
TGTGCCAGCAGCTGGTGGGTACAGGGGTTAGGTAGCAATCAGCCCCAGCATTTT	CASSWWVQGLGSNQPQHF	TRBV7-2	-	TRBD1	TRBJ1-5
TGTGCCAGCAGCTTAGTTGGCCTCGATTCACCCCTCCACTTT	CASSLVGLDSPLHF	TRBV7-2	-	-	TRBJ1-6
TGTGCCAGCAGCTTGGCCCGGGATGAAAAACTGTTTTTT	CASSLARDEKLFF	TRBV5-4	-	-	TRBJ1-4
TGTGCCAGCAGACTCAACACAGGGTTAAGTGAGCAGTTCTTC	CASRLNTGLSEQFF	TRBV13	-	-	TRBJ2-1
TGTGCCAGCTCCCATCTCCCGGAGGGGCCAAGTAGCAATCAGCCCCAGCATTTT	CASSHLPEGPSSNQPQHF	TRBV18	-	-	TRBJ1-5
TGTGCCATCACCGGAGCGGTAAATTCACCCCTCCACTTT	CAITGAVNSPLHF	TRBV10-3	-	-	TRBJ1-6
TGTGCCAGCAGCGAACCGGGGATTTCACCCCTCCACTTT	CASSEPGISPLHF	TRBV7-9	-	-	TRBJ1-6
TGTGCCAGCAGTCCTACCGGGACAGGATATGGCTACACCTTC	CASSPTGTGYGYTF	TRBV6-4	-	TRBD1	TRBJ1-2
TGCGCCAGCAGCCTACTTAGCGGCGAGCAGTTCTTC	CASSLLSGEQFF	TRBV5-1	-	-	TRBJ2-1
TGCGCCAGCAGCCAAGAGTTTGGGGGACTAGCGCACAATGAGCAGTTCTTC	CASSQEFGGLAHNEQFF	TRBV4-1	-	TRBD2	TRBJ2-1
TGTGCCAGCAGCCAAGACGGGGGGAACTACAATGAGCAGTTCTTC	CASSQDGGNYNEQFF	TRBV3-1/TRBV3-2	-	TRBD2	TRBJ2-1
TGTGCCAGCAGTTCCGATGGCTCAACTAATGAAAAACTGTTTTTT	CASSSDGSTNEKLFF	TRBV27	-	-	TRBJ1-4
TGTGCCAGCAATGGGCTGACAGGGCGCAATCAGCCCCAGCATTTT	CASNGLTGRNQPQHF	TRBV28	-	TRBD1	TRBJ1-5
TGCGCCAGCAGCCAAGCCCCGGACAGGGGCTCCTACGAGCAGTACTTC	CASSQAPDRGSYEQYF	TRBV4-1	-	TRBD1	TRBJ2-7
TGTGCCAGCAGTCAAACAGGGAATAATTCACCCCTCCACTTT	CASSQTGNNSPLHF	TRBV6-4	-	-	TRBJ1-6
TGTGCCACCAGCAGAGCTGGGTTGTATAGGGGTCAATCTCTCTCCTACGAGCAGTACTTC	CATSRAGLYRGQSLSYEQYF	TRBV15	-	-	TRBJ2-7
TGCGCCAGCAGACCGGACAGGGGGCTCACTGAAGCTTTCTTT	CASRPDRGLTEAFF	TRBV5-1	-	TRBD1	TRBJ1-1
TGTGCCATCAGTGAGCGTCAGGAAAATTCACCCCTCCACTTT	CAISERQENSPLHF	TRBV10-3	-	-	TRBJ1-6
TGTGCCAGCTCACCTATCGCGACAGGGGAAGTTAACACAGATACGCAGTATTTT	CASSPIATGEVNTDTQYF	TRBV18	-	TRBD1	TRBJ2-3
TGTGCCTGGACAGTCTCTCCCCAGGAACTGTTTTTT	CAWTVSPQELFF	TRBV30	-	-	TRBJ1-4
TGTGCCAGCAGCCAAACGGGTAGCAATCAGCCCCAGCATTTT	CASSQTGSNQPQHF	TRBV7-2	-	-	TRBJ1-5
TGTGCCATCAGTGAGCGAGGCGGGAGGGCCTCCCAGCAGTACTTC	CAISERGGRASQQYF	TRBV10-3	-	TRBD2	TRBJ2-7
TGTGCCAGCAGTCTTCCGACAGGGGTCACAGATACGCAGTATTTT	CASSLPTGVTDTQYF	TRBV6-2/TRBV6-3	-	TRBD1	TRBJ2-3
TGTGCCAGTAGACAGGGACATGGCTACACCTTC	CASRQGHGYTF	TRBV6-5	once	TRBD1	TRBJ1-2
TGTGCCAGCAGCCCGATGGGGGCCATCGGTGAAAAACTGTTTTTT	CASSPMGAIGEKLFF	TRBV5-8	-	-	TRBJ1-4